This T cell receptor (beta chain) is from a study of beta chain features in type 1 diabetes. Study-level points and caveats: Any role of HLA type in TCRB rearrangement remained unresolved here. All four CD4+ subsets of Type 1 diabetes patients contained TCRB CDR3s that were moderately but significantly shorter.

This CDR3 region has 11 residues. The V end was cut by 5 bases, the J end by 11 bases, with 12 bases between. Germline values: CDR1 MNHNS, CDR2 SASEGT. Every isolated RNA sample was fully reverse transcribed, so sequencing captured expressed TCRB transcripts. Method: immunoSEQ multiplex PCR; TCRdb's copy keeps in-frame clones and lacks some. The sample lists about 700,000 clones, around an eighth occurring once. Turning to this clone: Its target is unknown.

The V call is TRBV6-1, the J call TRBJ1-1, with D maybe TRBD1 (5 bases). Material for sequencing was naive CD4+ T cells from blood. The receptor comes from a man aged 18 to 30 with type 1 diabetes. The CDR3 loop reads CASSSSQGAFF. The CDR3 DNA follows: TGTGCCAGCAGTTCCAGCCAGGGCGCTTTCTTT.